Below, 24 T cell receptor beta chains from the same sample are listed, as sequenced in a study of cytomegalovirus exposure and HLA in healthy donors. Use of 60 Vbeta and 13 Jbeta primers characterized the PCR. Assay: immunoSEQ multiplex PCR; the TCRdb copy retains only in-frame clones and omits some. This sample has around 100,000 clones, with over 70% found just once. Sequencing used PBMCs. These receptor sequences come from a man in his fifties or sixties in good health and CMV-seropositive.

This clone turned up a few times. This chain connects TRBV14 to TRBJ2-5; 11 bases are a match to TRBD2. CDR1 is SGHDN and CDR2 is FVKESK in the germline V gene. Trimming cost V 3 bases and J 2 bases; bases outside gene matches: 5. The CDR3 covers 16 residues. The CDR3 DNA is TGTGCCAGCAGCCATTGGACTAGCGGGTCGCAAGAGACCCAGTACTTC. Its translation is CASSHWTSGSQETQYF. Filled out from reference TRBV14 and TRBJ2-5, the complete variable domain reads EAGVTQFPSHSVIEKGQTVTLRCDPISGHDNLYWYRRVMGKEIKFLLHFVKESKQDESGMPNNRFLAERTGGTYSTLKVQPAELEDSGVYFCASSHWTSGSQETQYFGPGTRLLVL.

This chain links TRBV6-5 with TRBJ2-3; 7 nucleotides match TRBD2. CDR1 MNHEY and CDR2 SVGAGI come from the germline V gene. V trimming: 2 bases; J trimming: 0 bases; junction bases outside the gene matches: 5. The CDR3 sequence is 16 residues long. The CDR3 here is CASSYIASGSTDTQYF. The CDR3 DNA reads TGTGCCAGCAGTTACATCGCTAGCGGCAGCACAGATACGCAGTATTTT.

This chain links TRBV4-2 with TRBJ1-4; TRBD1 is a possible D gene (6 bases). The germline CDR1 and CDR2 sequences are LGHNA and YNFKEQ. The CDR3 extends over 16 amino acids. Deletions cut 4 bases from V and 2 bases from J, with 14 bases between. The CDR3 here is CASSLGNQGTNEKLFF. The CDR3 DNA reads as TGTGCCAGCAGCCTTGGAAACCAGGGGACTAATGAAAAACTGTTTTTT.

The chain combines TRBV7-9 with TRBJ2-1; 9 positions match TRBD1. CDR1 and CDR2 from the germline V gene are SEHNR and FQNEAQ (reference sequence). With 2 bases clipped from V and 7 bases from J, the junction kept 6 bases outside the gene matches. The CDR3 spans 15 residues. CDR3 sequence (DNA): TGTGCCAGCAGCTTACTGGGACAGGGATCTAATGAGCAGTTCTTC. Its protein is CASSLLGQGSNEQFF.

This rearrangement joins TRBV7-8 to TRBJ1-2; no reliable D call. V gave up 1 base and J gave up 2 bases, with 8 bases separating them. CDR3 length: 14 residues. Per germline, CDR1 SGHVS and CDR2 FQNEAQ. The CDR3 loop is CASSLETENYGYTF. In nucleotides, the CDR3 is TGTGCCAGCAGCTTAGAAACCGAGAACTATGGCTACACCTTC.

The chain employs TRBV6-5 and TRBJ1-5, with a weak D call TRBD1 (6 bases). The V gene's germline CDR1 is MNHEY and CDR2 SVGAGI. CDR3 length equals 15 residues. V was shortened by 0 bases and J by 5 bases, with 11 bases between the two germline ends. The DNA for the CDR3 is TGTGCCAGCAGTTACTCGGGGGCTGAGGATCAGCCCCAGCATTTT. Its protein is CASSYSGAEDQPQHF.

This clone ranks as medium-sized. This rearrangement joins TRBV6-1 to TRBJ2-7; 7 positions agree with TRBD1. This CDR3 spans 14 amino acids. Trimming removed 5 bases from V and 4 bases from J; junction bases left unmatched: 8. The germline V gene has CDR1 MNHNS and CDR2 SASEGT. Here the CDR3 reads CASSTGEEGYEQYF. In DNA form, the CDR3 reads TGTGCCAGCAGTACAGGGGAAGAGGGGTACGAGCAGTACTTC.

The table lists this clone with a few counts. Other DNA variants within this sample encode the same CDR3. The CDR3 DNA follows: TGTGCCAGTACAAGACGGGGGATTCCTCAAGAGACCCAGTACTTC. Its protein product is CASTRRGIPQETQYF. V gene TRBV19 combines with J gene TRBJ2-5; TRBD2 might be the D (6 bases). Per germline, CDR1 LNHDA and CDR2 SQIVND (reference sequence). The V gene lost 7 bases and the J gene lost 2 bases, with 17 bases spanning the gap. This CDR3 is built from 15 residues.

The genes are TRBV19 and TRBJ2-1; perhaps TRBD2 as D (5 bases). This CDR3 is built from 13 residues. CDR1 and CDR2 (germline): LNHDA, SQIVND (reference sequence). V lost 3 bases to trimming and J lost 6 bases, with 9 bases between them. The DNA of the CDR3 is TGTGCCAGTAGTATCGGTAGCGTCAATGAGCAGTTCTTC. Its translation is CASSIGSVNEQFF.

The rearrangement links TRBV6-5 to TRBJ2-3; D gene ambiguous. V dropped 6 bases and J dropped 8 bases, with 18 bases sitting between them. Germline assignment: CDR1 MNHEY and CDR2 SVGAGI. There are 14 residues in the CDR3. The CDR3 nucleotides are TGTGCCAGCAGCCCTCATTTGGCATATGCTACGCAGTATTTT. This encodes CASSPHLAYATQYF.

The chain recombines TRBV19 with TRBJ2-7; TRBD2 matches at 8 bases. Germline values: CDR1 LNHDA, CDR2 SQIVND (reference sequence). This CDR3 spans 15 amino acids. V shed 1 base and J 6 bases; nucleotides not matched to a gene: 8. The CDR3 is CASSIGTSGSGEQYF. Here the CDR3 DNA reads TGTGCCAGTAGTATAGGGACGAGCGGGAGCGGCGAGCAGTACTTC.

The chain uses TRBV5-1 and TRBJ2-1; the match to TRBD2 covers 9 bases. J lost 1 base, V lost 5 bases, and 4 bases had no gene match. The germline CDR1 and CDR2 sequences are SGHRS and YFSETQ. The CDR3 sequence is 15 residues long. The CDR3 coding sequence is TGCGCCAGCAGTTACACTAGCGGGTCCTACAATGAGCAGTTCTTC. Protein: CASSYTSGSYNEQFF.

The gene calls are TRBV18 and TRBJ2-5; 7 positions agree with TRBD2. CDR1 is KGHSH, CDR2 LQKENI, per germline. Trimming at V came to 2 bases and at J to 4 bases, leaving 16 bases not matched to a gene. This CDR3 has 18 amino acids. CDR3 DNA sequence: TGTGCCAGCTCACCATTTCGCGGCGGGAGTAGCGCGGGAGAGACCCAGTACTTC. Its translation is CASSPFRGGSSAGETQYF.

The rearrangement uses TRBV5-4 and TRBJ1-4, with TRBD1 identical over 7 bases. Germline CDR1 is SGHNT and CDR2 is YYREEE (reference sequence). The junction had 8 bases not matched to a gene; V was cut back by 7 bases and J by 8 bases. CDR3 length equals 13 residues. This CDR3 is CASGRQGWEKLFF. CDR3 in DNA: TGTGCCAGCGGCAGACAGGGATGGGAAAAACTGTTTTTT.

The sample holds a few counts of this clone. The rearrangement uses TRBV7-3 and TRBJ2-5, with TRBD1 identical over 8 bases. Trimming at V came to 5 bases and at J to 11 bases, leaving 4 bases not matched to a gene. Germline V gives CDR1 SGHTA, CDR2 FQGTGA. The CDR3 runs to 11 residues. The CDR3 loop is CASSLGQEQYF. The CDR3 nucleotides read TGTGCCAGCAGCCTGGGACAGGAGCAGTACTTC.

The CDR3 reads CASSDAGRGDTQYF. The CDR3 region has the DNA TGTGCCAGCAGTGATGCGGGAAGGGGTGATACGCAGTATTTT. The chain carries TRBV6-1 and TRBJ2-3; TRBD2 might be the D (6 bases). V was trimmed by 3 bases and J by 6 bases, leaving 13 bases between them. Germline CDR1 reads MNHNS; CDR2 reads SASEGT. The CDR3 is 14 residues long.

The CDR3 is CASSLSRGNDEKLFF. CDR3 DNA: TGTGCCAGCAGTTTATCCCGGGGTAACGATGAAAAACTGTTTTTT. The chain uses TRBV27 and TRBJ1-4; D gene uncertain. Germline V gene sequence: CDR1 MNHEY, CDR2 SMNVEV (reference sequence). V lost 0 bases, J lost 6 bases, and 11 bases lay in between. The CDR3 covers 15 residues.

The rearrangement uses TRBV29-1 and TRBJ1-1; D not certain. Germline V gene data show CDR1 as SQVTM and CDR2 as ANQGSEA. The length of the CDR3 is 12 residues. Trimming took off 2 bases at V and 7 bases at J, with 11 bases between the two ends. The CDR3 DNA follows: TGCAGCGTTGAAACCCTATGGAGTGAAGCTTTCTTT. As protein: CSVETLWSEAFF.

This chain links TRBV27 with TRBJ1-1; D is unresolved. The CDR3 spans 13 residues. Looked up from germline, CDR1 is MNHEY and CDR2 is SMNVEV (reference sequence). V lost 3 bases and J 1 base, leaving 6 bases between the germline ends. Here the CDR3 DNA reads TGTGCCAGCAGTTTTTGGCAGAACACTGAAGCTTTCTTT. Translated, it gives CASSFWQNTEAFF.

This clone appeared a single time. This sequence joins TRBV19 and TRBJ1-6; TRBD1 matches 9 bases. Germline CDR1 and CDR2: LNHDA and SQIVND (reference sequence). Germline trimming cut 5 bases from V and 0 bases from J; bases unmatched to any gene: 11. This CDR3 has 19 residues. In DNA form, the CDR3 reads TGTGCCAGTAGTCCCTCCGGGACAGGGACTGGCTCCTATAATTCACCCCTCCACTTT. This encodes CASSPSGTGTGSYNSPLHF.

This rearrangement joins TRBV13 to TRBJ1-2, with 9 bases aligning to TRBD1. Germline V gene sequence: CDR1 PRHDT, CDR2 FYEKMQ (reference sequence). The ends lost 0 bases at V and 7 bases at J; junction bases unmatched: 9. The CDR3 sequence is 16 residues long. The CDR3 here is CASSLGAGQGKGGYTF. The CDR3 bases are TGTGCCAGCAGCTTAGGGGCGGGACAGGGTAAAGGTGGCTACACCTTC.

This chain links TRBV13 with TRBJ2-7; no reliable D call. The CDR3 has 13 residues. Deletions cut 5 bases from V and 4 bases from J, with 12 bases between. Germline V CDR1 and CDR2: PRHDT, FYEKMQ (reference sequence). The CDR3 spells CASSPYLMYEQYF. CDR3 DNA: TGTGCCAGCAGCCCCTACTTAATGTACGAGCAGTACTTC.

CDR3 protein: CASSRGGGGVTQYF. The CDR3 DNA follows: TGTGCCAGCAGCAGAGGCGGCGGGGGGGTAACCCAGTACTTC. V usage is TRBV7-2 and J usage is TRBJ2-5; 9 positions match TRBD2. Germline V gives CDR1 SGHTA, CDR2 FQGNSA. This CDR3 has 14 residues. The junction had 9 bases not matched to a gene; V was cut back by 5 bases and J by 8 bases.

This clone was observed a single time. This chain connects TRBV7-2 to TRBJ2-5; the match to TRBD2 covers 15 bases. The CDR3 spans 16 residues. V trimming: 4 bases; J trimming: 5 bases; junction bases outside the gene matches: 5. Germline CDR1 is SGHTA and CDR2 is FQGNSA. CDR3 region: CASSYDGTSGRETQYF. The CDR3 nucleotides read TGTGCCAGCAGCTATGACGGGACTAGCGGGAGGGAGACCCAGTACTTC.